The following is a T cell receptor (beta chain) sequence with its context. Building of the TCR beta libraries involved iRepertoire HTBI primers and Arm-PCR of CDR3 regions. Via MiXCR, TCRdb re-called the multiplex PCR reads, giving one row per CDR3 protein. The data contain 560,000 or so distinct CDR3 sequences, roughly a sixth of them singletons. Trimming removed 0 bases at V and 2 bases at J, with 12 bases between. The germline V gene encodes CDR1 SGDLS and CDR2 YYNGEE. This CDR3 is 15 amino acids long. This entry comes from a study of regulatory T cells in long-lasting Graves disease. The sample's time point: newly diagnosed GD, antithyroid drugs for less than 3 months. Isolated PBMC RNA provided the starting material for the TCR library. The same sample was also used in a study of T cells in Graves' hyperthyroidism and ophthalmopathy.

This specimen consisted of peripheral blood mononuclear cells (PBMCs), obtained at new diagnosis, from a patient treated with antithyroid drugs. This chain uses TRBV9 with TRBJ2-7, with D possibly matching TRBD2 (5 bases). This TCR was recovered from a man younger than 35 with Graves disease. Here the CDR3 DNA reads TGTGCCAGCAGCGTAGATTTTGGGAGTCCCTACGAGCAGTACTTC. It translates to CASSVDFGSPYEQYF.